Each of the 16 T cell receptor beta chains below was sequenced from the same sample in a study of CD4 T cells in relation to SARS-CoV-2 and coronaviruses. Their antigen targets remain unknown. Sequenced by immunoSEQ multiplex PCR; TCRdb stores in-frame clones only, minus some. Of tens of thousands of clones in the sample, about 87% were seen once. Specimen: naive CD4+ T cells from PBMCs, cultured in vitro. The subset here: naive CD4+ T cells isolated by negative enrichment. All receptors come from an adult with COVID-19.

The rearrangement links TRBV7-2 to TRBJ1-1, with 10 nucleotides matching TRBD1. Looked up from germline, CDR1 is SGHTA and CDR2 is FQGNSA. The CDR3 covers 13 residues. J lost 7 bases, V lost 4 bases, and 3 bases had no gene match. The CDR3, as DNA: TGTGCCAGCAGCTGGGGACAGGGGATTGAAGCTTTCTTT. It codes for CASSWGQGIEAFF.

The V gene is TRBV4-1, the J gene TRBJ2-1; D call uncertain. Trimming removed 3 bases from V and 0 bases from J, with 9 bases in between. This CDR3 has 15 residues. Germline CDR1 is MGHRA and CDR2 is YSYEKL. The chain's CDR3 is CASSQPTSSYNEQFF. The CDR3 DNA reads TGCGCCAGCAGCCAGCCCACAAGCTCCTACAATGAGCAGTTCTTC.

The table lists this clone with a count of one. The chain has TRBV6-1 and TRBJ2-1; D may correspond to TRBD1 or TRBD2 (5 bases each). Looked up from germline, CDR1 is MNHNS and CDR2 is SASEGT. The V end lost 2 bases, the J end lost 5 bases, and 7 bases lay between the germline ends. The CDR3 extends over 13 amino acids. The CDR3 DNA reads TGTGCCAGCAGTGAACAGGGACACAATGAGCAGTTCTTC. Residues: CASSEQGHNEQFF.

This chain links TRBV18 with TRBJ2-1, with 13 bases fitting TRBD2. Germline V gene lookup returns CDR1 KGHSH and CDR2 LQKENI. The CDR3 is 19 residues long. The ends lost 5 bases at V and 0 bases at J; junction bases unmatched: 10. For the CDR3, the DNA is TGTGCCAGCTCAACGAGGACTAGCGGGAGTCCAAGCTCCTACAATGAGCAGTTCTTC. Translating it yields CASSTRTSGSPSSYNEQFF.

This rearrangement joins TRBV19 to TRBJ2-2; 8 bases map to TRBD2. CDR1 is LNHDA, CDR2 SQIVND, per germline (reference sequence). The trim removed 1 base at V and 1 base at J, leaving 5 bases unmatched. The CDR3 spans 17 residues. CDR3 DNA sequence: TGTGCCAGTAGTATAGGACCCCTAGCGGGGAACACCGGGGAGCTGTTTTTT. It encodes CASSIGPLAGNTGELFF.

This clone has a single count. The CDR3 region is CASSSVRRGGYEQYF. CDR3 sequence (DNA): TGCGCCAGCAGCTCCGTTCGTAGGGGAGGCTACGAGCAGTACTTC. J is TRBJ2-7 and V is TRBV5-1, with D perhaps matching TRBD2 (6 bases). Germline CDR1 SGHRS, CDR2 YFSETQ. The length of the CDR3 is 15 residues. Trimming stripped 3 bases from V and 3 bases from J, with 16 bases between.

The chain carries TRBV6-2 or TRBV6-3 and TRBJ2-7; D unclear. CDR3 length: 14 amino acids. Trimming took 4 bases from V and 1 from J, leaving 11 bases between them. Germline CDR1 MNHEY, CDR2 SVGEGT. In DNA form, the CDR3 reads TGTGCCAGCAGTTCATCCGCGCTATCCTACGAGCAGTACTTC. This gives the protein CASSSSALSYEQYF.

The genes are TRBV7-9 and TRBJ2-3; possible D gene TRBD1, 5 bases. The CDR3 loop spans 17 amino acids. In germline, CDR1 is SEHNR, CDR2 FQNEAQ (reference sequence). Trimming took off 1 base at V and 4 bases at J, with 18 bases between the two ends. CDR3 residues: CASSLERLGQGSDTQYF. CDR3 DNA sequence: TGTGCCAGCAGCTTAGAACGTTTGGGGCAGGGCTCAGATACGCAGTATTTT.

The CDR3 loop is CASKSSPGQREQFF. In DNA, the CDR3 is TGTGCCAGTAAAAGTAGCCCGGGACAACGGGAGCAGTTCTTC. The chain joins TRBV19 to TRBJ2-1; possibly TRBD1 for D (6 bases). Germline V gene lookup returns CDR1 LNHDA and CDR2 SQIVND (reference sequence). V was trimmed by 7 bases and J by 10 bases, leaving 20 bases between them. There are 14 residues in the CDR3. Based on the CDR3 plus reference TRBV19 and TRBJ2-1, the full variable domain is DGGITQSPKYLFRKEGQNVTLSCEQNLNHDAMYWYRQDPGQGLRLIYYSQIVNDFQKGDIAEGYSVSREKKESFPLTVTSAQKNPTAFYLCASKSSPGQREQFFGPGTRLTVL.

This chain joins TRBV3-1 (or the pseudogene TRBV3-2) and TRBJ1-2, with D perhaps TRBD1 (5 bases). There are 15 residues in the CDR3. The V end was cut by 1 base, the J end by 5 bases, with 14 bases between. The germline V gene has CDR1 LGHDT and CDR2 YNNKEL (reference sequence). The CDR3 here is CASSQAVGTGYGYTF. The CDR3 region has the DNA TGTGCCAGCAGCCAAGCGGTGGGGACTGGATATGGCTACACCTTC.

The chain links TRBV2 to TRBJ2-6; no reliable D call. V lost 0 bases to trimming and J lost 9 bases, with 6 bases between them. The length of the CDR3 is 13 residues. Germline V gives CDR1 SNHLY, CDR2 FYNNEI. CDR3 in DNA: TGTGCCAGCAGTGAAGCACAGATCAACGTCCTGACTTTC. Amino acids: CASSEAQINVLTF.

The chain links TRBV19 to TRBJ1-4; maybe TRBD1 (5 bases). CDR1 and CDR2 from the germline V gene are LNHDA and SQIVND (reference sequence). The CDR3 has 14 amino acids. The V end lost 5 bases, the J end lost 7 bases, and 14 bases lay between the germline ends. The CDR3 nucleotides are TGTGCCAGTAGTGAAGGGGCGTCGGGTGAAAAACTGTTTTTT. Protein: CASSEGASGEKLFF. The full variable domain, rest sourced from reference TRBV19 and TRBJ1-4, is DGGITQSPKYLFRKEGQNVTLSCEQNLNHDAMYWYRQDPGQGLRLIYYSQIVNDFQKGDIAEGYSVSREKKESFPLTVTSAQKNPTAFYLCASSEGASGEKLFFGSGTQLSVL.

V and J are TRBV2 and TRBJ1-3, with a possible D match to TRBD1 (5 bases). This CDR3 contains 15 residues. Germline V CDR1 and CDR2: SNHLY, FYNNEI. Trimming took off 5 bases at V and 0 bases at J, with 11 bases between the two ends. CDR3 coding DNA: TGTGCCAGCAGTCCACAGGCGATCTCTGGAAACACCATATATTTT. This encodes CASSPQAISGNTIYF. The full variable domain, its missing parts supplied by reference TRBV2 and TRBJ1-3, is EPEVTQTPSHQVTQMGQEVILRCVPISNHLYFYWYRQILGQKVEFLVSFYNNEISEKSEIFDDQFSVERPDGSNFTLKIRSTKLEDSAMYFCASSPQAISGNTIYFGEGSWLTVV.

The CDR3 sequence: CAATSNTEAFF. The CDR3 bases are TGTGCCGCCACATCGAACACTGAAGCTTTCTTT. The chain links TRBV28 to TRBJ1-1; D is uncertain. CDR1 is MDHEN, CDR2 SYDVKM, per germline. Trimming pared 11 bases from V and 1 base from J, leaving 8 bases between. CDR3 length: 11 residues.

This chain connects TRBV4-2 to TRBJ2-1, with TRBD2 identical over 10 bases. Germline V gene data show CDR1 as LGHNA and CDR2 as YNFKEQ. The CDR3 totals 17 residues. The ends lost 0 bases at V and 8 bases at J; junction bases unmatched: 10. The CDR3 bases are TGTGCCAGCAGCCAAGATTCGCTAGCGGGAGTATTGTATGAGCAGTTCTTC. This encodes CASSQDSLAGVLYEQFF.

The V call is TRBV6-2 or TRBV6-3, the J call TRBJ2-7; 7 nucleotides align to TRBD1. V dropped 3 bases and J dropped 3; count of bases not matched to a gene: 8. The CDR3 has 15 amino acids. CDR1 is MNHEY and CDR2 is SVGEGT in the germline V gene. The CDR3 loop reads CASSYLGGGYYEQYF. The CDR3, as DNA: TGTGCCAGCAGTTATTTAGGGGGCGGCTACTACGAGCAGTACTTC.